The clone carrying this TCR beta chain has just a few counts. The antigen remains undetermined. This sample was included in a study of identical twins. Study-wide results and limits: For out-of-frame beta sequences, excess twin sharing was weaker. Out-of-frame alpha sequences shared by twins were enriched for low generation probability.

Each cDNA held unique molecular identifiers, and template switching gave it a universal primer site. TCRdb independently ran MiXCR on the 5' RACE reads; one entry per CDR3 protein. The data hold hundreds of thousands of distinct CDR3 sequences, with approximately 6% observed a single time. The CDR3 runs to 14 residues. V lost 6 bases to trimming and J lost 1 base, with 15 bases between them. The germline V gene has CDR1 SQVTM and CDR2 ANQGSEA. Sequences were obtained from naive T cells sorted from blood. This TCR came from a man between 18 and 35 years old in good health. The chain is built from TRBV29-1 and TRBJ1-2; tentatively, D is TRBD1 (6 bases). In DNA form, the CDR3 reads TGCAGCGTCGTGGGACACCCCGTTAACTATGGCTACACCTTC. Its translation is CSVVGHPVNYGYTF.